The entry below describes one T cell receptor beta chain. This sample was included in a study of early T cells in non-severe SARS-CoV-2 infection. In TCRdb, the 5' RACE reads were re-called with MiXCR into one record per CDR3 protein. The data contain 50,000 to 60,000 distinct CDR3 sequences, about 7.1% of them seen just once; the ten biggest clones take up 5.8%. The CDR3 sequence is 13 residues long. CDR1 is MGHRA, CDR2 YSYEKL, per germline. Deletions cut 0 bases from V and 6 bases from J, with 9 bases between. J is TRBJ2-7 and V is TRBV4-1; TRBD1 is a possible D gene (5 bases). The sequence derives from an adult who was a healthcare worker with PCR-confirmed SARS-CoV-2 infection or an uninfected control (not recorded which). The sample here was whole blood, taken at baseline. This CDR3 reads CASSQDATAEQYF. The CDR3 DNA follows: TGCGCCAGCAGCCAAGATGCGACAGCCGAGCAGTACTTC.